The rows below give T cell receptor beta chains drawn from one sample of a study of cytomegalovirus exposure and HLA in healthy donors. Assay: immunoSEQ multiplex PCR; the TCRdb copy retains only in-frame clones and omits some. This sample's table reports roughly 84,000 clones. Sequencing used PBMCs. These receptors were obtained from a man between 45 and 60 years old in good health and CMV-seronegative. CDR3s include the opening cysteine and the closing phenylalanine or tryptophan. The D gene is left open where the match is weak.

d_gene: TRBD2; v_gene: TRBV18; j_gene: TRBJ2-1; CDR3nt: TGTGCCAGCTCGATACTAGCGGGAGACCACAATGAGCAGTTCTTC; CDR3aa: CASSILAGDHNEQFF
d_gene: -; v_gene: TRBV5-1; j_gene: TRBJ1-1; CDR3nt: TGCGCCAGCAGCGTAGGGGTCTTCACTGAAGCTTTCTTT; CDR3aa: CASSVGVFTEAFF
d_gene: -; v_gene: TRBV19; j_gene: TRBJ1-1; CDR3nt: TGTGCCAGTAGTCCCCGACAGAATCTAAACACTGAAGCTTTCTTT; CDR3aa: CASSPRQNLNTEAFF
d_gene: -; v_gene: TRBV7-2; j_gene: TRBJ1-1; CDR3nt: TGTGCCAGCGGCGAACAGGGTCCCCTTATGAACACTGAAGCTTTCTTT; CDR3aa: CASGEQGPLMNTEAFF
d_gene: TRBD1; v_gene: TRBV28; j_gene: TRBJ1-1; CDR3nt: TGTGCCAGCAGTTCTGGGGGGACAGGGGACACTGAAGCTTTCTTT; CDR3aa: CASSSGGTGDTEAFF
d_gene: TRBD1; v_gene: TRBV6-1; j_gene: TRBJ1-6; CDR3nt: TGTGCCAGTCACAGGGGAATGACGAATTCACCCCTCCACTTT; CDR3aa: CASHRGMTNSPLHF
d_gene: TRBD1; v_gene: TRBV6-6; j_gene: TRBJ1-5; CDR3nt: TGTGCCAGCACCCCCCAAGGGCAGGGGGGAAGGCCCCAGCATTTT; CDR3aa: CASTPQGQGGRPQHF
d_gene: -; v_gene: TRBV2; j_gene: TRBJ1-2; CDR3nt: TGTGCCAGCAGGCACCGAGAGGGTGGCTACACCTTC; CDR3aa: CASRHREGGYTF
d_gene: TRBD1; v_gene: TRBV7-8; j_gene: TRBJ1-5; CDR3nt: TGTGCCAGCAGCCGATACAGGGGGGCGGGGACCTCCAATCAGCCCCAGCATTTT; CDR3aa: CASSRYRGAGTSNQPQHF
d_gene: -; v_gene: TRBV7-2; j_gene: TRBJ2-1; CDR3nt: TGTGCCAGCAGCTCCACAGGGTGGGTCTACAATGAGCAGTTCTTC; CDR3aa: CASSSTGWVYNEQFF
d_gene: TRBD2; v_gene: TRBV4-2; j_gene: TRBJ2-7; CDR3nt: TGTGCCAGCAGCCAGGTCATGACGGGGGGGTGGACCTACGAGCAGTACTTC; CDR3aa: CASSQVMTGGWTYEQYF
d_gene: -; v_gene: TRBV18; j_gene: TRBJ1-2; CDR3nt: TGTGCCAGCTCGTTCAACCAGGGTGAGGGCTACACCTTC; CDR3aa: CASSFNQGEGYTF
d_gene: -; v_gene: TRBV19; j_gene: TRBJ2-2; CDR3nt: -; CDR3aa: CASSIETGGRRAGELFF
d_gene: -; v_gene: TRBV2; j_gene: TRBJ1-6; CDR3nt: TGTGCCAGCAGTGACATGGGGGGAGGAAATTCACCCCTCCACTTT; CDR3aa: CASSDMGGGNSPLHF
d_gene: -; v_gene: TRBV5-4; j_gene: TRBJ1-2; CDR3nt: TGTGCCAGCAGCTTGGTCGGTGATCTACGTGGCTACACCTTC; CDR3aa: CASSLVGDLRGYTF
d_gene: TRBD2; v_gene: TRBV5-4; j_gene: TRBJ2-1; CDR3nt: TGTGCCAGCAGCTCCGGAAGGCTAGCGGGGGGCCGAGGCAATGAGCAGTTCTTC; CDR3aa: CASSSGRLAGGRGNEQFF
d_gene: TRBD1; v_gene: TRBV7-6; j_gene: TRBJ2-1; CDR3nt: TGTGCCAGCACCCGGACAGGGGGCGCCTCCTACAATGAGCAGTTCTTC; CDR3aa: CASTRTGGASYNEQFF
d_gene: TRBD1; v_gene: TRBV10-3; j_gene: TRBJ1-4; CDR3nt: TGTGCCATCAGCGAAACAGGGGAACCTAATGAAAAACTGTTTTTT; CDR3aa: CAISETGEPNEKLFF
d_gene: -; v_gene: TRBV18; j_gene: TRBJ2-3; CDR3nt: TGTGCCAGCTCTCACGTGGAGCTTTATAGCACAGATACGCAGTATTTT; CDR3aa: CASSHVELYSTDTQYF